Presented here are 24 T cell receptor beta chains from one specimen sequenced in a study of response to subunit inactivated influenza vaccine. TCRdb redid the calling of the RT-PCR reads with MiXCR, one entry per CDR3 protein. The sample lists 450,000 to 550,000 distinct CDR3 sequences, around 25% seen once, with 1.5% to 2% in the top ten. The specimen comprised CD4+ T cells sorted from PBMCs, sampled 4 to 6 days after vaccination. The receptor source for this set is a man aged 45-65 years who received an inactivated influenza vaccine.

This chain connects TRBV7-9 to TRBJ2-3; D not certain. V shed 5 bases and J shed 2 bases, with 17 bases lying between them. The CDR3 extends over 16 amino acids. Per germline, CDR1 SEHNR and CDR2 FQNEAQ (reference sequence). CDR3 sequence reads: CASSPDLAVLTDTQYF. CDR3 nucleotide sequence: TGTGCCAGCAGCCCTGATTTGGCAGTACTCACAGATACGCAGTATTTT.

This clonotype was seen only a few times. The chain recombines TRBV18 with TRBJ2-1, with unresolved D. The CDR3 sequence is 17 residues long. V was trimmed by 3 bases and J by 0 bases, leaving 15 bases between them. Germline V gene lookup returns CDR1 KGHSH and CDR2 LQKENI. The CDR3 nucleotides read TGTGCCAGCTCACCCCGTATTCCCCGGGTCTCCTACAATGAGCAGTTCTTC. Its translation is CASSPRIPRVSYNEQFF.

This clonotype was counted a few times. The rearrangement joins TRBV12-3 or TRBV12-4 to TRBJ2-7; 8 bases fit TRBD1. V was clipped by 6 bases and J by 6 bases; unmatched bases: 7. The CDR3 consists of 13 residues. CDR3 sequence (DNA): TGTGCCAGCAGCCTGGACAGGGATAGCGAGCAGTACTTC. Its translation is CASSLDRDSEQYF.

This clonotype appeared a few times. The V and J genes are TRBV12-3 or TRBV12-4 and TRBJ2-5; 8 positions agree with TRBD2. J was trimmed by 5 bases and V by 5 bases; bases with no gene match: 4. The CDR3 covers 13 residues. The CDR3 protein is CASSKGLDETQYF. The CDR3 nucleotides are TGTGCCAGCAGTAAGGGACTAGACGAGACCCAGTACTTC.

This sequence joins TRBV6-5 and TRBJ1-2, with D unresolved. Germline V gene lookup returns CDR1 MNHEY and CDR2 SVGAGI. The CDR3 covers 16 residues. Trimming cost V 2 bases and J 1 base, with 14 bases left between them. CDR3 region: CASSYDWAPNNYGYTF. CDR3 bases: TGTGCCAGCAGTTACGATTGGGCACCAAATAACTATGGCTACACCTTC.

The genes are TRBV4-1 and TRBJ2-7; weak D call: TRBD1 (6 bases). In germline, CDR1 is MGHRA, CDR2 YSYEKL. Trimming pared 1 base from V and 1 base from J, leaving 14 bases between. The CDR3 totals 16 residues. CDR3 residues: CASSQVAPGQSYEQYF. The CDR3 DNA sequence: TGCGCCAGCAGCCAAGTGGCCCCCGGACAGTCCTACGAGCAGTACTTC.

To note about this clonotype: Its ends do not fully match the called genes, so a read error is possible. The rearrangement links TRBV11-2 to TRBJ2-1, with D possibly matching TRBD2 (7 bases). The CDR3 length is 15 residues. Germline V gene data show CDR1 as SGHAT and CDR2 as FQNNGV. The CDR3 DNA reads TGTGCCAGCAGCTTAGAAGGGGGGGTTTACATTGAGCAGTTCTTC. Residues: CASSLEGGVYIEQFF.

This clonotype appeared a few times. The rearrangement uses TRBV30 and TRBJ1-6; possibly TRBD1 for D (5 bases). V shed 3 bases and J shed 7 bases, with 10 bases lying between them. This CDR3 region has 13 residues. The germline CDR1 and CDR2 sequences are GTSNPN and SVGIG (reference sequence). The CDR3 spells CAWSYWGNSPLHF. The CDR3 nucleotides read TGTGCCTGGAGCTACTGGGGGAATTCACCCCTCCACTTT.

This clonotype was seen just once. This chain uses TRBV5-5 with TRBJ1-1, with TRBD1 matching 8 bases. The CDR3 contains 14 residues. The V and J ends lost 6 bases and 2 bases, in that order; junction bases with no gene match: 6. Germline V gives CDR1 SGHKS, CDR2 YYEKEE (reference sequence). CDR3 sequence reads: CASNPQGANTEAFF. The CDR3 DNA reads as TGTGCCAGCAATCCTCAGGGGGCCAACACTGAAGCTTTCTTT. Variable domain in full (rest from reference TRBV5-5 and TRBJ1-1): DAGVTQSPTHLIKTRGQQVTLRCSPISGHKSVSWYQQVLGQGPQFIFQYYEKEERGRGNFPDRFSARQFPNYSSELNVNALLLGDSALYLCASNPQGANTEAFFGQGTRLTVV.

This clonotype was observed a few times. The chain links TRBV12-3 or TRBV12-4 to TRBJ1-1, with D tentatively TRBD1 (6 bases). The CDR3 spans 12 residues. V was trimmed by 0 bases and J by 8 bases, leaving 7 bases between them. The CDR3, as DNA: TGTGCCAGCAGTTTAGCAGGACAGGAAGCTTTCTTT. It yields the protein CASSLAGQEAFF.

This chain joins TRBV15 and TRBJ2-5, with 8 bases identical to TRBD2. Germline loops: CDR1 LNHNV, CDR2 YYDKDF (reference sequence). J was trimmed by 4 bases and V by 5 bases; bases with no gene match: 3. The CDR3 consists of 13 residues. The CDR3 is CATSPAGAETQYF. The CDR3 DNA is TGTGCCACCAGCCCAGCGGGAGCAGAGACCCAGTACTTC. The full variable domain, its missing parts supplied by reference TRBV15 and TRBJ2-5, is DAMVIQNPRYQVTQFGKPVTLSCSQTLNHNVMYWYQQKSSQAPKLLFHYYDKDFNNEADTPDNFQSRRPNTSFCFLDIRSPGLGDTAMYLCATSPAGAETQYFGPGTRLLVL.

In this sample, this clonotype turned up once. The rearrangement links TRBV9 to TRBJ2-1; tentatively, D is TRBD1 or TRBD2 (5 bases each). V lost 4 bases to trimming and J lost 10 bases, with 15 bases between them. Germline V gene lookup returns CDR1 SGDLS and CDR2 YYNGEE. This CDR3 is 13 amino acids long. The CDR3 reads CASSSGAAREQFF. The CDR3 nucleotides read TGTGCCAGCAGCTCCGGGGCCGCGCGCGAGCAGTTCTTC.

The V gene is TRBV6-5, the J gene TRBJ2-6; unclear D gene. With 7 bases removed from V and 2 bases from J, the gap between germline ends came to 6 bases. Germline V gives CDR1 MNHEY, CDR2 SVGAGI. The CDR3 has 13 amino acids. CDR3 coding DNA: TGTGCCAGCACTTCAACTGGGGCCAACGTCCTGACTTTC. Its protein product is CASTSTGANVLTF.

The V call is TRBV10-3, the J call TRBJ2-2, with 14 nucleotides matching TRBD2. Germline V gives CDR1 ENHRY, CDR2 SYGVKD. The junction had 5 bases not matched to a gene; V was cut back by 8 bases and J by 6 bases. The CDR3 has 15 amino acids. The CDR3 loop is CAIGGLAGESGELFF. CDR3 nucleotides: TGTGCCATCGGGGGACTAGCGGGAGAATCCGGGGAGCTGTTTTTT.

There are a few counts of this clonotype. CDR3 nucleotides: TGTGCGTCGCAGGGCGCTAACTATGGCTACACCTTC. This translates into CASQGANYGYTF. The rearrangement uses TRBV12-3 or TRBV12-4 and TRBJ1-2; D is possibly TRBD1 (5 bases). This CDR3 has 12 amino acids.

This clonotype was observed a few times. The CDR3 DNA reads TGTGCCAGCAGCCAAGACCTACGTGTTTCTGAGCAGTTCTTC. Translation gives CASSQDLRVSEQFF. V usage is TRBV4-2 and J usage is TRBJ2-1; D is ambiguous. Germline CDR1 and CDR2: LGHNA and YNFKEQ. V was clipped by 0 bases and J by 9 bases, with 12 bases between them. The CDR3 runs to 14 residues.

This clonotype turned up a few times. The chain employs TRBV4-2 and TRBJ1-5; 8 bases are a match to TRBD1. V was pared by 3 bases and J by 0 bases, with 10 bases of the junction left unmatched. This CDR3 is built from 18 residues. The germline gives CDR1 LGHNA, CDR2 YNFKEQ. The CDR3 loop is CASSHHGQGQSSNQPQHF. The CDR3 region has the DNA TGTGCCAGCAGCCACCACGGACAGGGACAAAGTAGCAATCAGCCCCAGCATTTT.

This sequence joins TRBV7-8 and TRBJ1-2; 9 bases fit TRBD1. V dropped 1 base and J dropped 5; count of bases not matched to a gene: 8. Germline CDR1 is SGHVS and CDR2 is FQNEAQ. The CDR3 loop spans 16 amino acids. The CDR3, as DNA: TGTGCCAGCAGCTTAGATCTGGGACAGGGTCTTTATGGCTACACCTTC. This gives the protein CASSLDLGQGLYGYTF.

The chain combines TRBV18 with TRBJ1-1; 8 bases are shared with TRBD1. Germline CDR1 reads KGHSH; CDR2 reads LQKENI. CDR3 length: 14 amino acids. V dropped 3 bases and J dropped 11; count of bases not matched to a gene: 11. The CDR3 sequence: CASSPGQDVALAFF. The CDR3 DNA sequence: TGTGCCAGCTCACCGGGACAGGACGTTGCGTTGGCTTTCTTT.

Notes on this clonotype: This clone may be a read error of a much larger clone one base away. This likely comes from a read error, as the CDR3 has no conserved phenylalanine or tryptophan at its end. The rearrangement links TRBV6-1 to TRBJ2-1; TRBD2 is a possible D gene (6 bases). Germline V gives CDR1 MNHNS, CDR2 SASEGT. V was pared by 8 bases and J by 6 bases, with 23 bases between. This CDR3 is built from 16 residues. The CDR3 loop is CASGRVRPTRFNEQFL. The CDR3 DNA sequence: TGTGCCAGCGGTCGTGTCCGTCCGACTAGATTCAATGAGCAGTTCCTC.

The chain recombines TRBV9 with TRBJ2-5; D gene ambiguous. CDR3 length: 13 residues. Trimming took 4 bases from V and 7 from J, leaving 14 bases between them. Germline V gene lookup returns CDR1 SGDLS and CDR2 YYNGEE. CDR3 nucleotides: TGTGCCAGCAGCAAAAGTGGGCCGGGGACCCAGTACTTC. Protein product: CASSKSGPGTQYF.

This clonotype has just a few counts. This chain joins TRBV12-5 and TRBJ2-3; 12 bases map to TRBD2. CDR1 LGHNT and CDR2 FRNRAP come from the germline V gene. The length of the CDR3 is 18 residues. Trimming took 1 base from V and 0 from J; bases not matched to a gene: 5. CDR3 sequence reads: CASGLATSGGLSTDTQYF. CDR3 sequence (DNA): TGTGCTAGTGGTTTGGCAACTAGCGGGGGGCTGAGCACAGATACGCAGTATTTT. The full variable domain, in which reference TRBV12-5 and TRBJ2-3 provide the parts outside the CDR3, is DARVTQTPRHKVTEMGQEVTMRCQPILGHNTVFWYRQTMMQGLELLAYFRNRAPLDDSGMPKDRFSAEMPDATLATLKIQPSEPRDSAVYFCASGLATSGGLSTDTQYFGPGTRLTVL.

This clonotype was seen a few times. The chain is built from TRBV6-1 and TRBJ2-1; D unresolved. This CDR3 is built from 14 residues. Looked up from germline, CDR1 is MNHNS and CDR2 is SASEGT. V was cut by 7 bases and J by 8 bases, with 18 bases left in between. The chain's CDR3 is CASIPNWASDEQFF. The CDR3 DNA follows: TGTGCCAGCATACCAAATTGGGCTAGTGATGAGCAGTTCTTC.

This clonotype was detected only once. J is TRBJ2-1 and V is TRBV4-3, with D tentatively TRBD1 (6 bases). The CDR3 runs 14 residues. Per the germline V gene, CDR1 is LGHNA and CDR2 is YSLEER. The V end was cut by 4 bases, the J end by 4 bases, with 11 bases between. The CDR3 region is CASSLRDMYNEQFF. DNA for the CDR3: TGCGCCAGCAGCCTCCGGGACATGTACAATGAGCAGTTCTTC.